What follows are 4 T cell receptor beta chains derived from one specimen sequenced in a study of graft-versus-host responses after intestinal transplantation. The repertoire was sequenced with immunoSEQ multiplex PCR; TCRdb's copy has only in-frame clones and lacks some. The sample contains under 90,000 clones, 92% of which appear only once. The sequenced sample was PBMCs, obtained 98 days after intestinal transplantation. These TCRs come from a human patient who received an intestinal transplant, so some T cells may come from the graft donor.

This chain uses TRBV5-1 with TRBJ2-5, with D hard to call. CDR3 length: 14 amino acids. The V and J ends lost 0 bases and 5 bases respectively, with 11 bases between them. The germline V gene has CDR1 SGHRS and CDR2 YFSETQ. CDR3 in DNA: TGCGCCAGCAGCTTGGATCCGGGTCCGGAGACCCAGTACTTC. It codes for CASSLDPGPETQYF.

In DNA, the CDR3 is TGTGCCAGCAGTGAATTCGCGGGAGGGAACAATGAGCAGTTCTTC. Amino acid sequence: CASSEFAGGNNEQFF. The rearrangement links TRBV2 to TRBJ2-1; 9 bases are shared with TRBD2. This CDR3 contains 15 residues. Germline values: CDR1 SNHLY, CDR2 FYNNEI. The V and J ends lost 2 bases and 5 bases, in that order; junction bases with no gene match: 4.

Of note for this clone: Different DNA sequences within this sample yield the same CDR3. V usage is TRBV7-2 and J usage is TRBJ1-6; 8 bases are shared with TRBD1. Germline V gene lookup returns CDR1 SGHTA and CDR2 FQGNSA. This CDR3 region has 15 residues. V dropped 5 bases and J dropped 10; count of bases not matched to a gene: 10. The CDR3 DNA follows: TGTGCCAGCAGCACACAGGGGGGGGTGGGGTCACCCCTCCACTTT. It specifies CASSTQGGVGSPLHF.

The chain carries TRBV2 and TRBJ2-2; TRBD1 is a possible D gene (5 bases). The germline V gene encodes CDR1 SNHLY and CDR2 FYNNEI. The CDR3 is made up of 14 amino acids. The germline V and J ends were trimmed by 4 bases and 2 bases, with 8 bases remaining between them. The DNA for the CDR3 is TGTGCCAGCAGTGGGACAACTAACACCGGGGAGCTGTTTTTT. This translates into CASSGTTNTGELFF.